Listed here are 21 T cell receptor beta chains from one sample, sequenced in a study of early T cells in non-severe SARS-CoV-2 infection (dated by TCRdb to the early 2020s). The method was 5' RACE. Sequencing relied on a NextSeq 500. The raw public reads went through TCRdb reprocessing: fastp at Q25, MiXCR clone calling, in-frame beta chains kept. Each entry merges the rows of one CDR3 protein and shows their most common DNA and genes. The sample table holds around 46,000 distinct CDR3 sequences, of which around 6% were seen once. Roughly 4.8% of the sample goes to the ten largest clones. The sample was whole blood. These receptors were taken from an adult who was a healthcare worker with PCR-confirmed SARS-CoV-2 infection or an uninfected control (not recorded which).

The CDR3 coding sequence is TGTGCCAGCAGCTACGGACGTGGCGAGCAGTACTTC. Amino acids: CASSYGRGEQYF. The chain joins TRBV13 to TRBJ2-7; D is ambiguous. The CDR3 extends over 12 amino acids. V dropped 4 bases and J dropped 6 bases, with 10 bases sitting between them. CDR1 is PRHDT, CDR2 FYEKMQ, per germline (reference sequence).

This clonotype has ten or more counts. The chain joins TRBV10-2 to TRBJ2-1, with 7 bases identical to TRBD2. The germline gives CDR1 WSHSY, CDR2 SAAADI. The V and J ends lost 2 bases and 4 bases, in that order; junction bases with no gene match: 2. This CDR3 has 14 amino acids. CDR3 sequence: CASSEGLEYNEQFF. CDR3 sequence (DNA): TGCGCCAGCAGTGAGGGACTAGAATACAATGAGCAGTTCTTC.

This clonotype was detected many times. The chain uses TRBV7-2 and TRBJ2-4, with TRBD1 identical over 11 bases. Trimming took 3 bases from V and 5 from J; bases not matched to a gene: 6. The CDR3 length is 16 residues. The germline V gene has CDR1 SGHTA and CDR2 FQGNSA. CDR3 in amino acids: CASSFGTGGLQNIQYF. The CDR3 coding sequence is TGTGCCAGCAGCTTCGGGACAGGGGGTCTCCAAAACATTCAGTACTTC.

This clonotype was seen at least ten times. The chain employs TRBV6-2 or TRBV6-3 and TRBJ1-2, with a possible D match to TRBD1 (6 bases). Germline CDR1 reads MNHEY; CDR2 reads SVGEGT. There are 13 residues in the CDR3. Trimming took 6 bases from V and 6 from J, leaving 14 bases between them. The CDR3 sequence is CASSLQGPDGYTF. The CDR3 DNA reads TGTGCCAGCAGCCTACAGGGCCCAGATGGCTACACCTTC.

This clonotype came up many times. The V call is TRBV7-2, the J call TRBJ2-1; D uncertain. The CDR3 totals 13 residues. The germline V gene encodes CDR1 SGHTA and CDR2 FQGNSA. The V end was cut by 0 bases, the J end by 7 bases, with 7 bases between. CDR3 loop: CASSLAPENEQFF. The CDR3 bases are TGTGCCAGCAGCTTAGCCCCGGAAAATGAGCAGTTCTTC.

This clonotype came up many times. The V call is TRBV7-8, the J call TRBJ1-5, with D unclear. The CDR3 consists of 13 residues. Trimming pared 0 bases from V and 3 bases from J, leaving 3 bases between. Germline V gene sequence: CDR1 SGHVS, CDR2 FQNEAQ. DNA for the CDR3: TGTGCCAGCAGCTTAGCCGCCAATCAGCCCCAGCATTTT. Protein sequence: CASSLAANQPQHF.

This clonotype was seen ten or more times. V usage is TRBV20-1 and J usage is TRBJ1-1, with D possibly TRBD1 on 5 matching bases. V lost 1 base and J lost 7, with 13 bases in between. CDR1 is DFQATT and CDR2 is SNEGSKA in the germline V gene (reference sequence). The CDR3 sequence is 13 residues long. The CDR3 loop is CSARAVWGGEAFF. CDR3 nucleotide sequence: TGCAGTGCTAGAGCCGTTTGGGGGGGTGAAGCTTTCTTT.

This clonotype was seen ten or more times. The chain is built from TRBV6-2 or TRBV6-3 and TRBJ2-5; D is perhaps TRBD1 (6 bases). The CDR3 spans 15 residues. Germline lookup yields CDR1 MNHEY and CDR2 SVGEGT. V lost 1 base and J 1 base, leaving 10 bases between the germline ends. The CDR3 protein is CASSYYGTPQETQYF. DNA of the CDR3: TGTGCCAGCAGTTACTACGGGACACCCCAAGAGACCCAGTACTTC.

In its sample, this clonotype was seen many times. The J gene is TRBJ2-7, the V gene TRBV5-7; 7 nucleotides align to TRBD1. TRBV5-7 is annotated as an ORF whose role is uncertain. Germline trimming cut 4 bases from V and 0 bases from J; bases unmatched to any gene: 7. The CDR3 contains 15 residues. The CDR3 DNA follows: TGTGCCAGCAGCCCCCGGGACAGAAGCTCCTACGAGCAGTACTTC. This encodes CASSPRDRSSYEQYF.

This clonotype was counted ten times or more. CDR3 loop: CASSLGSRGLGELFF. The CDR3 nucleotides read TGTGCCAGCAGCTTAGGGAGCAGGGGGCTAGGGGAGCTGTTTTTT. The rearrangement uses TRBV7-8 and TRBJ2-2; the match to TRBD1 covers 8 bases. Trimming took 1 base from V and 8 from J; bases not matched to a gene: 6. The CDR3 extends over 15 amino acids. Germline values: CDR1 SGHVS, CDR2 FQNEAQ.

The genes are TRBV19 and TRBJ2-5; TRBD1 or TRBD2 may be the D gene (5 bases each). The CDR3 has 12 amino acids. Germline CDR1 reads LNHDA; CDR2 reads SQIVND (reference sequence). The V gene lost 6 bases and the J gene lost 4 bases, with 9 bases spanning the gap. The chain's CDR3 is CASSSGAETQYF. Written as DNA, the CDR3 is TGTGCCAGTAGCTCCGGGGCAGAGACCCAGTACTTC.

This clonotype was counted only a few times. It may be a read error: a sequence one base away is much more abundant. This chain links TRBV5-1 with TRBJ1-2; 9 bases align to TRBD1. After removal of 4 bases from V and 4 bases from J, the junction contained 5 bases not matched to a gene. This CDR3 spans 14 amino acids. CDR1 SGHRS and CDR2 YFSETQ come from the germline V gene. DNA of the CDR3: TGCGCCAGCAGCATGGGGGACAGGGCCTATGGCTACACCTTC. It specifies CASSMGDRAYGYTF.

The gene calls are TRBV6-4 and TRBJ2-2; D may match TRBD1 or TRBD2 (5 bases each). Per germline, CDR1 MRHNA and CDR2 SNTAGT. The CDR3 runs to 14 residues. Trimming left V 6 bases short and J 4 bases short, with 12 bases between. CDR3 residues: CASSGTDSTGELFF. CDR3 sequence (DNA): TGTGCCAGCAGCGGGACGGATTCCACCGGGGAGCTGTTTTTT.

There are many counts of this clonotype. V usage is TRBV28 and J usage is TRBJ1-5; D not certain. CDR1 and CDR2 (germline): MDHEN, SYDVKM. This CDR3 has 14 amino acids. Trimming took 6 bases from V and 4 from J, leaving 13 bases between them. The CDR3 bases are TGTGCCAGCAGGGAGCCGTTCCAGAATCAGCCCCAGCATTTT. The encoded protein is CASREPFQNQPQHF. Filled out from reference TRBV28 and TRBJ1-5, the complete variable domain reads DVKVTQSSRYLVKRTGEKVFLECVQDMDHENMFWYRQDPGLGLRLIYFSYDVKMKEKGDIPEGYSVSREKKERFSLILESASTNQTSMYLCASREPFQNQPQHFGDGTRLSIL.

This clonotype was detected many times. This sequence joins TRBV20-1 and TRBJ2-5; weak D call: TRBD2 (5 bases). The V end was cut by 3 bases, the J end by 4 bases, with 12 bases between. There are 13 residues in the CDR3. CDR1 and CDR2 (germline): DFQATT, SNEGSKA (reference sequence). As DNA, the CDR3 is TGCAGTGCTAGTGATCGGGGTCGAGAGACCCAGTACTTC. It is translated as CSASDRGRETQYF.

This clonotype was seen ten or more times. This chain connects TRBV29-1 to TRBJ2-1; weak D call: TRBD2 (5 bases). The CDR3 loop spans 14 amino acids. CDR1 and CDR2 (germline): SQVTM, ANQGSEA. The V end was cut by 6 bases, the J end by 0 bases, with 12 bases between. The CDR3, as DNA: TGCAGCGTACCGTCTACTAGCTCCTACAATGAGCAGTTCTTC. Its protein is CSVPSTSSYNEQFF.

On this clonotype itself: At one end, the junction sequence differs from germline, possibly due to a read error. This chain joins TRBV7-9 and TRBJ1-3; D uncertain. This CDR3 has 15 amino acids. Germline-derived CDR1 and CDR2 are SEHNR and FQNEAQ (reference sequence). For the CDR3, the DNA is TGTACCAGCAGCTTTTGGAGAAACTCTGGAAACACCATATATTTT. Protein: CTSSFWRNSGNTIYF.

The chain combines TRBV7-9 with TRBJ2-5; weak D call: TRBD2 (5 bases). The CDR3 has 13 residues. Trimming cost V 4 bases and J 10 bases, with 16 bases left between them. Germline V gene lookup returns CDR1 SEHNR and CDR2 FQNEAQ (reference sequence). The DNA for the CDR3 is TGTGCCAGCAGCTACTCCTCTGGAGGCGACCAGTACTTC. Translation gives CASSYSSGGDQYF.

The table lists this clonotype with many counts. The V and J genes are TRBV12-3 or TRBV12-4 and TRBJ2-2; D perhaps matches TRBD1 (6 bases). The V end was cut by 5 bases, the J end by 4 bases, with 8 bases between. The CDR3 spans 13 residues. The CDR3 sequence is CASSVRGTGELFF. The CDR3 DNA is TGTGCCAGCAGTGTCAGGGGCACCGGGGAGCTGTTTTTT.

The chain combines TRBV7-9 with TRBJ1-2; 9 bases agree with TRBD1. In germline, CDR1 is SEHNR, CDR2 FQNEAQ (reference sequence). This CDR3 spans 12 amino acids. Trimming cost V 5 bases and J 7 bases; bases outside gene matches: 2. CDR3 sequence: CASSLGQGGYTF. CDR3 DNA sequence: TGTGCCAGCAGCCTGGGACAGGGTGGCTACACCTTC.

This clonotype was recorded many times. The rearrangement joins TRBV6-5 to TRBJ1-6, with 9 nucleotides matching TRBD1. The CDR3 has 14 amino acids. With 6 bases clipped from V and 5 bases from J, the junction kept 2 bases outside the gene matches. The germline gives CDR1 MNHEY, CDR2 SVGAGI. CDR3: CASRGTGNNSPLHF. In DNA form, the CDR3 reads TGTGCCAGCAGGGGGACAGGGAATAATTCACCCCTCCACTTT.